The clone carrying this T cell receptor beta chain has a handful of counts. The target antigen is unknown. Looked up from germline, CDR1 is SGHTA and CDR2 is FQGNSA. This CDR3 spans 13 amino acids. TCRdb passed the 5' RACE reads through MiXCR, listing each CDR3 protein once. The sample holds about 580,000 distinct CDR3 sequences; roughly a sixth are singletons and the top ten take roughly a sixth. The data derive from a study of T cells after yellow fever vaccination. Study-wide context: It was SMART-Seq v4 Ultra Low Input that prepared the fractions with low cell numbers.

The study, taken as a whole, reports: Subsequent to the booster, the majority of primary-vaccination clones reappeared (less than 97% CD4, roughly 90% CD8). Abundant clonotypes (contaminants from the bulk population) could be present in FACS-sorted repertoires.

V usage is TRBV7-2 and J usage is TRBJ2-7; unclear D gene. This specimen was PBMCs, taken 5 to 6 days after the first yellow fever vaccination. This TCR was sampled from a man between 18 and 29 years old who received the YFV17D yellow fever vaccine. CDR3 loop: CDQLPANIDEQYV. CDR3 nucleotides: TGTGACCAACTACCGGCCAACATCGACGAGCAGTACGTC.